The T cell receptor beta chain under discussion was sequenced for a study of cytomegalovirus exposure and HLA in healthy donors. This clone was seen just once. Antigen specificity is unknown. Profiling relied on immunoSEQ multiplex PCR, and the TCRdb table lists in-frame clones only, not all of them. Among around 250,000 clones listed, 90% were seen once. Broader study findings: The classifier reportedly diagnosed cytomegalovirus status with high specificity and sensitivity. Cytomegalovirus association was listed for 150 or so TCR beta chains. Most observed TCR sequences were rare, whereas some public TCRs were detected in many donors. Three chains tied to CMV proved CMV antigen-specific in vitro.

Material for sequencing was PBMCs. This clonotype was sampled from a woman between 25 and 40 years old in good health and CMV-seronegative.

This CDR3 reads CASSLIDPGNEQFF. CDR3 nucleotides: TGTGCCAGCAGTTTGATCGATCCGGGGAATGAGCAGTTCTTC. The V gene is TRBV27, the J gene TRBJ2-1, with D possibly being TRBD2 (5 bases). Per germline, CDR1 MNHEY and CDR2 SMNVEV (reference sequence). The CDR3 loop spans 14 amino acids. Between the trimmed V and J ends, which lost 3 bases and 7 bases, there was a span of 13 bases.